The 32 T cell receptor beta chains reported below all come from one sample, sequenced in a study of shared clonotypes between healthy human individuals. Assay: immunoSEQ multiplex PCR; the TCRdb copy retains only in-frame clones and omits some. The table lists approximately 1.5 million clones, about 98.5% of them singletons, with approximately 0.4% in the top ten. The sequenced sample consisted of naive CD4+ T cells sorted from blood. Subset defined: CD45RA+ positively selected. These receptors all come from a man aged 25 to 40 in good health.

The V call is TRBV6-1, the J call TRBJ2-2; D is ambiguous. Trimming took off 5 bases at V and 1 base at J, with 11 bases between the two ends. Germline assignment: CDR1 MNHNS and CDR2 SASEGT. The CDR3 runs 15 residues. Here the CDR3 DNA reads TGTGCCAGCAGTATTGGACGGAAGAACACCGGGGAGCTGTTTTTT. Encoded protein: CASSIGRKNTGELFF.

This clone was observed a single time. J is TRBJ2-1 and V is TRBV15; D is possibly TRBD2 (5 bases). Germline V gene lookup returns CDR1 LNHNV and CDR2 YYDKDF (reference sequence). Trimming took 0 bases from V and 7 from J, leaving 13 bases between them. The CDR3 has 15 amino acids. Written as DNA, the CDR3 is TGTGCCACCAGCAGAGATCTGGGTGGGGAGAATGAGCAGTTCTTC. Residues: CATSRDLGGENEQFF. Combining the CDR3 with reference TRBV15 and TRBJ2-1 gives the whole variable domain DAMVIQNPRYQVTQFGKPVTLSCSQTLNHNVMYWYQQKSSQAPKLLFHYYDKDFNNEADTPDNFQSRRPNTSFCFLDIRSPGLGDTAMYLCATSRDLGGENEQFFGPGTRLTVL.

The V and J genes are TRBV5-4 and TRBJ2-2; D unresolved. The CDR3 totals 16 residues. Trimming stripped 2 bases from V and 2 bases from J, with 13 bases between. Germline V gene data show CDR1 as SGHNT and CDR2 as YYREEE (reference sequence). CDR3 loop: CASSFKLGPNTGELFF. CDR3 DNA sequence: TGTGCCAGCAGCTTTAAACTCGGGCCAAACACCGGGGAGCTGTTTTTT.

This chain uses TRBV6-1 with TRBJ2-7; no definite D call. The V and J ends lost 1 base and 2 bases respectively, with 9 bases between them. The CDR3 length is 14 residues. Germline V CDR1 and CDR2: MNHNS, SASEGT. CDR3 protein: CASSEGARPYEQYF. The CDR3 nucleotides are TGTGCCAGCAGTGAAGGAGCCAGACCCTACGAGCAGTACTTC.

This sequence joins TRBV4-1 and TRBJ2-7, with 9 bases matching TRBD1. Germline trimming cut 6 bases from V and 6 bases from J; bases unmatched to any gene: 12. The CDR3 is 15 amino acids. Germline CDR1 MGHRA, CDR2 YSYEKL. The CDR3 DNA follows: TGCGCCAGCAGGCCTTTGGACAGGGGAGGTCGCGAGCAGTACTTC. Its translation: CASRPLDRGGREQYF.

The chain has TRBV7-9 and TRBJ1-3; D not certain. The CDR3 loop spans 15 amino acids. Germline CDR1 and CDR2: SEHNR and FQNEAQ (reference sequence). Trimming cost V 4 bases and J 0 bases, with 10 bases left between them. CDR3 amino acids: CASSYEQNSGNTIYF. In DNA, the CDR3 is TGTGCCAGCAGCTATGAGCAGAACTCTGGAAACACCATATATTTT.

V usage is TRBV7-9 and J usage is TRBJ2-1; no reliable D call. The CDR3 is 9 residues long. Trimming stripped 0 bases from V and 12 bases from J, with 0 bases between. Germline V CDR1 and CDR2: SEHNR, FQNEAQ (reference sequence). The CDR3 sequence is CASSLAQFF. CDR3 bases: TGTGCCAGCAGCTTAGCGCAGTTCTTC. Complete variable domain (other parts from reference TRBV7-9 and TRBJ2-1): DTGVSQNPRHKITKRGQNVTFRCDPISEHNRLYWYRQTLGQGPEFLTYFQNEAQLEKSRLLSDRFSAERPKGSFSTLEIQRTEQGDSAMYLCASSLAQFFGPGTRLTVL.

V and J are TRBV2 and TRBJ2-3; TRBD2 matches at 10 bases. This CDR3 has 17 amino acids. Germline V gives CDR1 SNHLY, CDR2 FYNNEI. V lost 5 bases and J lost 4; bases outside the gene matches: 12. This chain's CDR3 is CASSPSLLAGRSDTQYF. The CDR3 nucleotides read TGTGCCAGCAGTCCCTCGTTACTAGCGGGGCGCTCAGATACGCAGTATTTT.

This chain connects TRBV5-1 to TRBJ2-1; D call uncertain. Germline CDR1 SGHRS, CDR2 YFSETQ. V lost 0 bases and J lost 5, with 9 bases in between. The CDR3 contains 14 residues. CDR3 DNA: TGCGCCAGCAGCTTGGTTGGCGTAAACAATGAGCAGTTCTTC. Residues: CASSLVGVNNEQFF.

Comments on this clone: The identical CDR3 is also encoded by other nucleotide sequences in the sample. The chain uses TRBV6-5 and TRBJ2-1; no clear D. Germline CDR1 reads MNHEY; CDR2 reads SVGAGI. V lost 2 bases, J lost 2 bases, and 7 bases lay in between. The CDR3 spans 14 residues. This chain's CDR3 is CASSYGVAYNEQFF. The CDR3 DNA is TGTGCCAGCAGTTACGGGGTAGCCTACAATGAGCAGTTCTTC.

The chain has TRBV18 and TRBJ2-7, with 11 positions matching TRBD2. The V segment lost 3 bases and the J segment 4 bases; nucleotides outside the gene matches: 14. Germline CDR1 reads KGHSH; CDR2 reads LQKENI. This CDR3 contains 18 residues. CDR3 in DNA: TGTGCCAGCTCACCGCAAACCCAACTAGCGGGAGCTTCTTACGAGCAGTACTTC. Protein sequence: CASSPQTQLAGASYEQYF. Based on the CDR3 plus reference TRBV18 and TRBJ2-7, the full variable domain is NAGVMQNPRHLVRRRGQEARLRCSPMKGHSHVYWYRQLPEEGLKFMVYLQKENIIDESGMPKERFSAEFPKEGPSILRIQQVVRGDSAAYFCASSPQTQLAGASYEQYFGPGTRLTVT.

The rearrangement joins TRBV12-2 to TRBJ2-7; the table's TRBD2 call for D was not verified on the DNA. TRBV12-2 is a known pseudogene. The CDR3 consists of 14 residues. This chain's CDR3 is CASRLARSYYEQYF. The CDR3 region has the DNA TGTGCAAGTCGCTTAGCGAGAAGCTATTACGAGCAGTACTTC.

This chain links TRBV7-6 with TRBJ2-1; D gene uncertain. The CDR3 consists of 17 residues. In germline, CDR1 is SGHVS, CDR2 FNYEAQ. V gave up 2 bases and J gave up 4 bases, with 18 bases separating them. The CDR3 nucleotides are TGTGCCAGCAGCTTAAACCGACAACGCACCTTATACAATGAGCAGTTCTTC. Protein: CASSLNRQRTLYNEQFF.

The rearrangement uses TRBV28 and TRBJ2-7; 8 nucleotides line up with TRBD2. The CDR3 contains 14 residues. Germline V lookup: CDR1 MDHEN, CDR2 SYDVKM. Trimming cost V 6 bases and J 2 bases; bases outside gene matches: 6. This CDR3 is CASRPSGSTYEQYF. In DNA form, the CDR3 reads TGTGCCAGCAGACCGAGCGGGAGCACCTACGAGCAGTACTTC. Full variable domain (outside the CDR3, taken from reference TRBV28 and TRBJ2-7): DVKVTQSSRYLVKRTGEKVFLECVQDMDHENMFWYRQDPGLGLRLIYFSYDVKMKEKGDIPEGYSVSREKKERFSLILESASTNQTSMYLCASRPSGSTYEQYFGPGTRLTVT.

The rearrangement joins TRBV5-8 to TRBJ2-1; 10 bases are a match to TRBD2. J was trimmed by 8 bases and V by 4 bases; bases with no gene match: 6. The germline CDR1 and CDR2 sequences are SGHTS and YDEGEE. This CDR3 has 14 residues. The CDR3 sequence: CASSLSGRRDEQFF. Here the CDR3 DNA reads TGTGCCAGCAGCCTTAGCGGGAGGAGGGATGAGCAGTTCTTC.

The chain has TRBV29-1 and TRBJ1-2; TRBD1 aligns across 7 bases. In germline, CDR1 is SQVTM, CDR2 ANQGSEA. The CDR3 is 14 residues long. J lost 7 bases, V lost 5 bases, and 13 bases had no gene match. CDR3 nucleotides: TGCAGCGTTACTAGAGAGGGGGCGCGGGGTGGCTACACCTTC. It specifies CSVTREGARGGYTF.

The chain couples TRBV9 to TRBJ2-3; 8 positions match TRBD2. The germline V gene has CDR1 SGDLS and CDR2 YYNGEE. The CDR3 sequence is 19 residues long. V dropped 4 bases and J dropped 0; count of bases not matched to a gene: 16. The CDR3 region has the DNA TGTGCCAGCAGCCCCCGGGGTAGCGGGATGATCGCTAGCACAGATACGCAGTATTTT. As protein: CASSPRGSGMIASTDTQYF.

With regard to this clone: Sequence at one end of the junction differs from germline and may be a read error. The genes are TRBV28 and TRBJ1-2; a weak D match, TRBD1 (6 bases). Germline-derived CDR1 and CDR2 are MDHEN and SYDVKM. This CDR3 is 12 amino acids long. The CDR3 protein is CASSYLTGPVAF. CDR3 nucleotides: TGTGCCAGCAGTTACTTAACAGGGCCGGTCGCCTTC.

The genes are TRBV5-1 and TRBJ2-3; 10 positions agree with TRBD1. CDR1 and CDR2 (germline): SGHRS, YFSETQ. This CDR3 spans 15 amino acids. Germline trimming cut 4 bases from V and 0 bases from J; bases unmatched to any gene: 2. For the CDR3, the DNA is TGCGCCAGCAGCGGACAGGGGGGAAGCACAGATACGCAGTATTTT. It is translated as CASSGQGGSTDTQYF.

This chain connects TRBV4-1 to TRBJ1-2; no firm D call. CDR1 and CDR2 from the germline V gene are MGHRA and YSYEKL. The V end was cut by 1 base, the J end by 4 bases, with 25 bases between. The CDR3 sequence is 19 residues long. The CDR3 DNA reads TGCGCCAGCAGCCAAGGACTGGAGGGCCCTGGCCCACGGGGCTATGGCTACACCTTC. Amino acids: CASSQGLEGPGPRGYGYTF.

The CDR3 spells CATSGRGREQYF. In nucleotides, the CDR3 is TGTGCCACCAGCGGGAGAGGAAGGGAGCAGTACTTC. The chain uses TRBV15 and TRBJ2-7, with D perhaps TRBD2 (5 bases). V dropped 5 bases and J dropped 7 bases, with 12 bases sitting between them. The CDR3 contains 12 residues. Germline V gene data show CDR1 as LNHNV and CDR2 as YYDKDF (reference sequence).

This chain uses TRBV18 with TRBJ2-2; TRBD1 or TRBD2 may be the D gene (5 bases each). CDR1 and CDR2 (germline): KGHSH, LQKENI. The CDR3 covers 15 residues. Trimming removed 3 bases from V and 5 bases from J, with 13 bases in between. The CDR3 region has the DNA TGTGCCAGCTCACCCGGGACGGCTGGGACCGGGGAGCTGTTTTTT. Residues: CASSPGTAGTGELFF.

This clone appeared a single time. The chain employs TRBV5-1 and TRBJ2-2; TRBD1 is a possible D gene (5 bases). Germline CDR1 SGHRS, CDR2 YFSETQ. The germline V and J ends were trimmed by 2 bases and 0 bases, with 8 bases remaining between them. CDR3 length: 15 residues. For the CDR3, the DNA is TGCGCCAGCAGCTTTGACAGAGCGAACACCGGGGAGCTGTTTTTT. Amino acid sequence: CASSFDRANTGELFF.

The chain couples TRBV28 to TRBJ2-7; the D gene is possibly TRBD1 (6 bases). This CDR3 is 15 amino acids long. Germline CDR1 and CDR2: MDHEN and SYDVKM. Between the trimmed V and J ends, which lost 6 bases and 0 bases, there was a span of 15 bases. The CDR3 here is CASRDTGYTSYEQYF. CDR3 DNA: TGTGCCAGCAGAGACACAGGGTATACCTCCTACGAGCAGTACTTC. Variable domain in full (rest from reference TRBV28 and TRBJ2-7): DVKVTQSSRYLVKRTGEKVFLECVQDMDHENMFWYRQDPGLGLRLIYFSYDVKMKEKGDIPEGYSVSREKKERFSLILESASTNQTSMYLCASRDTGYTSYEQYFGPGTRLTVT.

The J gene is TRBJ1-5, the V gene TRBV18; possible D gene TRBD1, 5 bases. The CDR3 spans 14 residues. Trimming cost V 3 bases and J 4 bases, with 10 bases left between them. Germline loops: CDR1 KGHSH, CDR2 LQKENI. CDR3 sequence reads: CASSPDRLNQPQHF. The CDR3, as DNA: TGTGCCAGCTCACCTGACAGACTGAATCAGCCCCAGCATTTT.

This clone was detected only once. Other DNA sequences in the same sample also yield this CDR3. The CDR3 nucleotides are TGTGCCAGCAGTGAAATAGGGTACGAGCAGTACTTC. Its translation is CASSEIGYEQYF. The chain joins TRBV6-1 to TRBJ2-7; no reliable D call. The length of the CDR3 is 12 residues. CDR1 is MNHNS, CDR2 SASEGT, per germline. Trimming stripped 2 bases from V and 4 bases from J, with 6 bases between.

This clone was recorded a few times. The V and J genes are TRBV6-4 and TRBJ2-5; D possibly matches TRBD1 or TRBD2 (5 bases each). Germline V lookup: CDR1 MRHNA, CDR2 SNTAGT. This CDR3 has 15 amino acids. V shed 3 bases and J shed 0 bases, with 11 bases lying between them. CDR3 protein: CASSEGVGHQETQYF. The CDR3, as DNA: TGTGCCAGCAGTGAGGGAGTGGGGCACCAAGAGACCCAGTACTTC.

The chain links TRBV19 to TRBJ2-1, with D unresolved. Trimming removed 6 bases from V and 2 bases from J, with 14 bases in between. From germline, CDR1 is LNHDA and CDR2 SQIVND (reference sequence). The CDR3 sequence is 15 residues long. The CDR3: CASRPDALPYNEQFF. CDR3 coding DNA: TGTGCCAGTAGACCTGATGCCCTACCCTACAATGAGCAGTTCTTC.

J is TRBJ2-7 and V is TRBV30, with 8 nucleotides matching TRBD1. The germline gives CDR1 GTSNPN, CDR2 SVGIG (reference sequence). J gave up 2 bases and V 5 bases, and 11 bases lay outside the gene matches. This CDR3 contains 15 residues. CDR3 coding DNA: TGTGCCTGGCATGAGAGGACAGGGAGTCCCTACGAGCAGTACTTC. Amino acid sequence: CAWHERTGSPYEQYF.

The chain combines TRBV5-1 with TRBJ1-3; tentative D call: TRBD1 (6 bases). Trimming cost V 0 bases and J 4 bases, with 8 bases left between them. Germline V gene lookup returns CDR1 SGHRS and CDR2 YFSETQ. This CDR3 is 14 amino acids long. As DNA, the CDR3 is TGCGCCAGCAGCTTGGCAGGGGAGGGAAACACCATATATTTT. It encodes CASSLAGEGNTIYF.

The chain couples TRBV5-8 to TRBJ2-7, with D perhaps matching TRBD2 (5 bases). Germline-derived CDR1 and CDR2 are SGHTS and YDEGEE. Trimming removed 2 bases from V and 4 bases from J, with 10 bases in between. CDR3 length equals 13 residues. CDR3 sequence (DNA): TGTGCCAGCAGCTTCAAGGACTCTTACGAGCAGTACTTC. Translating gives CASSFKDSYEQYF.

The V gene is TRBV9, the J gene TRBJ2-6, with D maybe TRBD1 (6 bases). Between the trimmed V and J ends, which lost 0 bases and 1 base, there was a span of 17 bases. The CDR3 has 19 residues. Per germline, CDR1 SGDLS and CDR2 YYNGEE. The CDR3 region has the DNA TGTGCCAGCAGCGTAGGGCCAGGGGACCTAATTTCTGGGGCCAACGTCCTGACTTTC. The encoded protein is CASSVGPGDLISGANVLTF.